What follows is one T cell receptor beta chain and its context. This record belongs to a study of blood T cell repertoires in COVID-19. Profiled with immunoSEQ multiplex PCR; TCRdb holds only in-frame clones, not every one. The data show some 250,000 clones, approximately 80% seen once. This clonotype was sampled from a woman in her sixties or seventies with active or convalescent COVID-19. The sample was peripheral blood.

Written as DNA, the CDR3 is TGTGCCAGCAGCTACGGGGGGGATCAGCCCCAGCATTTT. This gives the protein CASSYGGDQPQHF. The chain employs TRBV5-6 and TRBJ1-5; possible D gene TRBD1, 5 bases. Germline V gene sequence: CDR1 SGHDT, CDR2 YYEEEE. Trimming took off 3 bases at V and 5 bases at J, with 9 bases between the two ends. The CDR3 length is 13 residues. The full variable domain, in which reference TRBV5-6 and TRBJ1-5 provide the parts outside the CDR3, is DAGVTQSPTHLIKTRGQQVTLRCSPKSGHDTVSWYQQALGQGPQFIFQYYEEEERQRGNFPDRFSGHQFPNYSSELNVNALLLGDSALYLCASSYGGDQPQHFGDGTRLSIL.